What follows are 21 T cell receptor beta chains derived from one specimen sequenced in a study of T cells in Graves' hyperthyroidism and ophthalmopathy. There were TCR beta CDR3 regions amplified from RNA transcripts. HTBI primers were used for first-round RT-PCR of the TCR CDR3. MiXCR, run by TCRdb on the multiplex PCR reads, gives a single entry per CDR3 protein. The sample contains about 640,000 distinct CDR3 sequences, under 25% of which appear only once. Input material: blood. All receptors come from a man younger than 40 with Graves' ophthalmopathy.

This clonotype showed up many times. The chain links TRBV3-1 to TRBJ1-5; no definite D call. CDR3 length: 13 residues. Trimming pared 0 bases from V and 9 bases from J, leaving 9 bases between. Germline V gene lookup returns CDR1 LGHDT and CDR2 YNNKEL (reference sequence). CDR3 region: CASSQELRGPQHF. As DNA, the CDR3 is TGTGCCAGCAGCCAAGAATTGCGGGGGCCCCAGCATTTT. The whole variable domain, remainder taken from reference TRBV3-1 and TRBJ1-5, is DTAVSQTPKYLVTQMGNDKSIKCEQNLGHDTMYWYKQDSKKFLKIMFSYNNKELIINETVPNRFSPKSPDKAHLNLHINSLELGDSAVYFCASSQELRGPQHFGDGTRLSIL.

The genes are TRBV30 and TRBJ2-2, with D unresolved. This CDR3 region has 13 residues. Germline CDR1 GTSNPN, CDR2 SVGIG (reference sequence). The V end lost 4 bases, the J end lost 2 bases, and 8 bases lay between the germline ends. CDR3 in amino acids: CAWMGGNTGELFF. CDR3 sequence (DNA): TGTGCCTGGATGGGTGGAAACACCGGGGAGCTGTTTTTT.

This clonotype was recorded a few times. V is TRBV20-1 and J is TRBJ1-4; a possible D gene is TRBD1 (5 bases). Germline CDR1 reads DFQATT; CDR2 reads SNEGSKA (reference sequence). Trimming cost V 5 bases and J 0 bases, with 16 bases left between them. There are 16 residues in the CDR3. The CDR3 reads CSAGLRGFSTNEKLFF. CDR3 coding DNA: TGCAGTGCTGGGTTGAGGGGTTTTTCAACTAATGAAAAACTGTTTTTT.

This clonotype was seen many times. This chain connects TRBV7-6 to TRBJ2-3; 11 nucleotides align to TRBD2. The junction had 7 bases not matched to a gene; V was cut back by 4 bases and J by 7 bases. CDR1 is SGHVS, CDR2 FNYEAQ, per germline. CDR3 length equals 15 residues. CDR3 residues: CASSSLLAGAHTQYF. Here the CDR3 DNA reads TGTGCCAGCAGCTCCTTACTAGCGGGAGCCCATACGCAGTATTTT. The full variable domain, with the rest looked up from reference TRBV7-6 and TRBJ2-3, is GAGVSQSPRYKVTKRGQDVALRCDPISGHVSLYWYRQALGQGPEFLTYFNYEAQQDKSGLPNDRFSAERPEGSISTLTIQRTEQRDSAMYRCASSSLLAGAHTQYFGPGTRLTVL.

In this sample, this clonotype turned up a few times. The genes are TRBV28 and TRBJ2-3, with TRBD2 as a possible D gene (5 bases). Trimming cost V 0 bases and J 4 bases, with 8 bases left between them. Germline V CDR1 and CDR2: MDHEN, SYDVKM. There are 14 residues in the CDR3. The CDR3, as DNA: TGTGCCAGCAGTTTATGGCGTAGCGCAGATACGCAGTATTTT. Amino acids: CASSLWRSADTQYF.

This clonotype was recorded many times. One end of the junction fails to match germline, which may point to a read error. The J gene is TRBJ1-5, the V gene TRBV18; D possibly corresponds to TRBD1 (6 bases). Per the germline V gene, CDR1 is KGHSH and CDR2 is LQKENI. The CDR3 covers 14 residues. The CDR3 nucleotides are TGTGCCAGCTCACCGGGCAGGGGCAACCAGCCCCAGCATTTT. Protein: CASSPGRGNQPQHF.

The chain carries TRBV10-3 and TRBJ2-7; D is unclear. Per germline, CDR1 ENHRY and CDR2 SYGVKD. This CDR3 region has 14 residues. The V gene lost 2 bases and the J gene lost 1 base, with 9 bases spanning the gap. The CDR3 sequence: CAISERAQSYEQYF. The CDR3 bases are TGTGCCATCAGTGAGAGGGCCCAATCCTACGAGCAGTACTTC.

The genes are TRBV20-1 and TRBJ1-6, with TRBD1 matching 8 bases. This CDR3 has 15 residues. The germline V gene encodes CDR1 DFQATT and CDR2 SNEGSKA (reference sequence). V shed 6 bases and J 10 bases; nucleotides not matched to a gene: 14. Here the CDR3 reads CSAPPRAGGRSPLHF. The CDR3 DNA reads as TGCAGTGCCCCACCGAGGGCAGGGGGCAGATCACCCCTCCACTTT.

This clonotype was picked up a small number of times. This chain connects TRBV11-2 to TRBJ2-7, with a possible D match to TRBD1 (5 bases). V was trimmed by 3 bases and J by 3 bases, leaving 12 bases between them. CDR3 length equals 14 residues. Germline-derived CDR1 and CDR2 are SGHAT and FQNNGV. The CDR3 bases are TGTGCCAGCAGCTTCCTTGACAGTTTCTACGAGCAGTACTTC. It translates to CASSFLDSFYEQYF.

This clonotype was picked up a small number of times. This chain links TRBV6-1 with TRBJ2-7; 10 nucleotides match TRBD2. Germline lookup yields CDR1 MNHNS and CDR2 SASEGT. V lost 8 bases, J lost 3 bases, and 4 bases stayed unmatched. The CDR3 sequence is 13 residues long. CDR3 region: CASGLAENYEQYF. CDR3 nucleotides: TGTGCCAGCGGACTAGCGGAGAACTACGAGCAGTACTTC.

The V gene is TRBV19, the J gene TRBJ1-2, with a possible D match to TRBD1 (6 bases). The CDR3 spans 15 residues. Germline values: CDR1 LNHDA, CDR2 SQIVND (reference sequence). With 5 bases removed from V and 2 bases from J, the gap between germline ends came to 15 bases. In DNA, the CDR3 is TGTGCCAGTAGTGACCAGGGGACGGGGAACTATGGCTACACCTTC. Encoded protein: CASSDQGTGNYGYTF. Based on the CDR3 plus reference TRBV19 and TRBJ1-2, the full variable domain is DGGITQSPKYLFRKEGQNVTLSCEQNLNHDAMYWYRQDPGQGLRLIYYSQIVNDFQKGDIAEGYSVSREKKESFPLTVTSAQKNPTAFYLCASSDQGTGNYGYTFGSGTRLTVV.

Ten or more counts support this clonotype. The chain uses TRBV20-1 and TRBJ1-6, with D uncertain. V dropped 3 bases and J dropped 9 bases, with 15 bases sitting between them. The CDR3 length is 14 residues. Germline values: CDR1 DFQATT, CDR2 SNEGSKA (reference sequence). The CDR3 region has the DNA TGCAGTGCTAGCCCCCCCGGGGTCAGTTCACCCCTCCACTTT. As protein: CSASPPGVSSPLHF.

This clonotype was counted a few times. This rearrangement joins TRBV12-3 or TRBV12-4 to TRBJ1-2; no clear D. The CDR3 totals 13 residues. V was pared by 6 bases and J by 6 bases, with 14 bases between. CDR3 amino acids: CASSFGPSDGYTF. The CDR3 DNA follows: TGTGCCAGCAGCTTCGGACCGTCAGATGGCTACACCTTC.

The chain uses TRBV4-1 and TRBJ2-1, with 9 bases fitting TRBD2. The germline CDR1 and CDR2 sequences are MGHRA and YSYEKL. V lost 4 bases and J lost 0; bases outside the gene matches: 4. The CDR3 sequence is 16 residues long. The CDR3 DNA follows: TGCGCCAGCAGCCGCCTTAGCGGGAGCTCCTACAATGAGCAGTTCTTC. Translation: CASSRLSGSSYNEQFF.

This clonotype was found a few times. V usage is TRBV6-1 and J usage is TRBJ2-7, with D perhaps matching TRBD1 (5 bases). CDR1 is MNHNS, CDR2 SASEGT, per germline. The CDR3 totals 13 residues. The ends were cut back, 9 bases at V and 2 bases at J, with 14 bases in the middle. DNA of the CDR3: TGTGCCAGTAGAGACAGTCCCACCTACGAGCAGTACTTC. It specifies CASRDSPTYEQYF.

This clonotype was counted at least ten times. DNA for the CDR3: TGTGCCAGCACCACTACAGGGCTGGGAAACACCATATATTTT. Its translation is CASTTTGLGNTIYF. V is TRBV28 and J is TRBJ1-3, with D perhaps matching TRBD1 (6 bases). Germline V gives CDR1 MDHEN, CDR2 SYDVKM. Trimming stripped 7 bases from V and 4 bases from J, with 14 bases between. This CDR3 is 14 amino acids long.

This clonotype came up a few times. The chain carries TRBV20-1 and TRBJ2-1, with D maybe TRBD2 (5 bases). CDR3 size: 14 residues. The V and J ends lost 3 bases and 1 base respectively, with 10 bases between them. CDR1 and CDR2 (germline): DFQATT, SNEGSKA (reference sequence). For the CDR3, the DNA is TGCAGTGCTAGGGACCGACTATCCTACAATGAGCAGTTCTTC. Its protein is CSARDRLSYNEQFF.

This clonotype was seen just once. The gene calls are TRBV4-2 and TRBJ2-7; D possibly matches TRBD1 or TRBD2 (5 bases each). The CDR3 is made up of 15 amino acids. V was shortened by 1 base and J by 5 bases, with 15 bases between the two germline ends. The germline V gene has CDR1 LGHNA and CDR2 YNFKEQ. The CDR3 sequence: CASSQAGLVGDEQYF. Here the CDR3 DNA reads TGTGCCAGCAGCCAAGCAGGGCTTGTGGGGGACGAGCAGTACTTC.

The chain carries TRBV11-2 and TRBJ1-3; D gene uncertain. The germline V gene encodes CDR1 SGHAT and CDR2 FQNNGV. Trimming stripped 4 bases from V and 5 bases from J, with 9 bases between. This CDR3 region has 13 residues. As DNA, the CDR3 is TGTGCCAGCAGCTCGACTCTTAGAAACACCATATATTTT. Its protein product is CASSSTLRNTIYF.

V gene TRBV9 combines with J gene TRBJ2-7; TRBD2 is a possible D gene (6 bases). V shed 0 bases and J shed 2 bases, with 9 bases lying between them. There are 14 residues in the CDR3. From germline, CDR1 is SGDLS and CDR2 YYNGEE. CDR3 region: CASSVVRGTYEQYF. The CDR3 nucleotides read TGTGCCAGCAGCGTAGTTCGCGGGACCTACGAGCAGTACTTC. Complete variable domain (other parts from reference TRBV9 and TRBJ2-7): DSGVTQTPKHLITATGQRVTLRCSPRSGDLSVYWYQQSLDQGLQFLIQYYNGEERAKGNILERFSAQQFPDLHSELNLSSLELGDSALYFCASSVVRGTYEQYFGPGTRLTVT.

The rearrangement joins TRBV2 to TRBJ2-2; the D call may be TRBD1 or TRBD2 (5 bases each). In germline, CDR1 is SNHLY, CDR2 FYNNEI. V shed 5 bases and J shed 1 base, with 8 bases lying between them. The CDR3 totals 14 residues. The CDR3 reads CASSQRGNTGELFF. For the CDR3, the DNA is TGTGCCAGCAGTCAGAGGGGGAACACCGGGGAGCTGTTTTTT.